This T cell receptor beta chain was recovered during a study of blood T cells in healthy people across ages. The length of the CDR3 is 17 residues. With 0 bases removed from V and 4 bases from J, the gap between germline ends came to 18 bases. The germline V gene encodes CDR1 SGHVS and CDR2 FQNEAQ. The study, taken as a whole, reports: The unknown donor CMV status may have confounded expanded clonotype changes.

A J-beta primer mix and a sample-barcoded 5' primer were used in a second PCR of roughly 6 to 11 cycles. Every cDNA molecule carried a tag from a template-switch adaptor bearing 12 random nucleotides. TCRdb used MiXCR to reprocess the 5' RACE reads, holding one entry per CDR3 protein. The data contain about 1.8 million distinct CDR3 sequences, around 48% of them singletons. Worth noting for this clonotype: Its antigen is not identified.

Donors each provided roughly 11 milliliters of peripheral blood. Per sample, at least 5 micrograms of total RNA were extracted. Sequenced: blood. This chain uses TRBV7-8 with TRBJ1-2; no definite D call. This clonotype was sampled from a middle-aged woman in good health. This CDR3 is CASSLAWLKIGVYGYTF. The DNA of the CDR3 is TGTGCCAGCAGCTTAGCGTGGCTGAAGATTGGGGTCTATGGCTACACCTTC.